This T cell receptor (beta chain) was recovered during a study of CD8 T cells in Susac syndrome. Findings and limits, study-wide: Regarding the TCR sequencing and HLA analysis, the study admitted that a relatively small number of individuals were involved.

The CDR3 loop spans 15 amino acids. V shed 1 base and J shed 1 base, with 13 bases lying between them. Per the germline V gene, CDR1 is GTSNPN and CDR2 is SVGIG (reference sequence). From blood CD8+ and CD4+ T cells, the TCR beta chain was sequenced. It was negative isolation that provided the CD8+ and CD4+ T cells, whereas TEMRA cells were enriched by FACS. Note on this clonotype: Antigen: not known.

Reverse transcription of about 0.45 to 1 ug RNA was carried out with random hexamers. TCRdb processed the immunoSEQ multiplex PCR reads anew with MiXCR; each CDR3 protein has one entry. Among more than 95,000 distinct CDR3 sequences listed, about 95% were seen once. The chain carries TRBV30 and TRBJ2-5; D perhaps matches TRBD1 (6 bases). Sequenced: CD4+ T cells from PBMCs. The clonotype originates from a human donor in good health. CDR3 loop: CAWSDPRGGQETQYF. As DNA, the CDR3 is TGTGCCTGGAGTGACCCCCGAGGGGGCCAAGAGACCCAGTACTTC.